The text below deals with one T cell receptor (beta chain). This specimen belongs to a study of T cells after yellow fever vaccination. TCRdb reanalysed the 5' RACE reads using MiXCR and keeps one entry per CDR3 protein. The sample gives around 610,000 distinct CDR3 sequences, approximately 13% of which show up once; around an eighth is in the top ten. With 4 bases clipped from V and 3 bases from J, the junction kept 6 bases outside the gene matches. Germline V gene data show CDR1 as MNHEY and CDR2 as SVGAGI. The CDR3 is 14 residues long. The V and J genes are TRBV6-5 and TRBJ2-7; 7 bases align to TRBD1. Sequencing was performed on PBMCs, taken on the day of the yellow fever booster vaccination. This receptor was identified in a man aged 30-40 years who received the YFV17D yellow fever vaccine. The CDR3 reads CASSSGTDYYEQYF. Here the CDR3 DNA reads TGTGCCAGCAGTTCCGGGACAGATTACTACGAGCAGTACTTC.